A selection of T cell receptor beta chains follows, all from one sample in a study of blood T cell repertoires in COVID-19. The repertoire was sequenced with immunoSEQ multiplex PCR; TCRdb's copy has only in-frame clones and lacks some. There are hundreds of thousands of clones in the sample; over 75% occur only once, and around a tenth lies in the top ten. The sequenced sample consisted of PBMCs or T cells enriched from blood (not recorded which). These receptor sequences come from a woman aged 40-49 years who had recovered from COVID-19. Both conserved end residues are part of each CDR3. D genes are given only for firm matches. Only some rows state a clone size, as once, few, many or a class for expanded clones.

CDR3aa: CASSLGDRGINEQFF; CDR3nt: TGTGCCAGCAGCTTAGGGGACAGGGGCATCAATGAGCAGTTCTTC; j_gene: TRBJ2-1; d_gene: TRBD1; abundance: -; v_gene: TRBV7-2
CDR3aa: CASSQGDRRVEKLFF; CDR3nt: TGTGCCAGCAGTCAAGGGGACCGGAGGGTAGAAAAACTGTTTTTT; j_gene: TRBJ1-4; d_gene: -; abundance: -; v_gene: TRBV28
CDR3aa: CASSIGAGGYGYTF; CDR3nt: TGTGCCAGTAGTATTGGCGCGGGAGGCTATGGCTACACCTTC; j_gene: TRBJ1-2; d_gene: -; abundance: -; v_gene: TRBV19
CDR3aa: CASSPLDRGDYEQYF; CDR3nt: TGTGCCAGCAGCCCACTCGACAGGGGGGACTACGAGCAGTACTTC; j_gene: TRBJ2-7; d_gene: TRBD1; abundance: -; v_gene: TRBV28
CDR3aa: CASSGPGQGNYGYTF; CDR3nt: TGTGCCAGCAGCGGACCGGGACAGGGGAACTATGGCTACACCTTC; j_gene: TRBJ1-2; d_gene: TRBD1; abundance: once; v_gene: TRBV9
CDR3aa: CASSPGLAVYNEQFF; CDR3nt: TGCGCCAGCAGCCCCGGACTAGCGGTATACAATGAGCAGTTCTTC; j_gene: TRBJ2-1; d_gene: TRBD2; abundance: -; v_gene: TRBV4-1
CDR3aa: CSVAGTGGPSAYNEQFF; CDR3nt: TGCAGCGTCGCTGGGACAGGGGGCCCTTCCGCCTACAATGAGCAGTTCTTC; j_gene: TRBJ2-1; d_gene: TRBD1; abundance: -; v_gene: TRBV29-1
CDR3aa: CASSLSRDTHSGANVLTF; CDR3nt: TGCGCCAGCAGCTTAAGCCGGGACACCCACTCTGGGGCCAACGTCCTGACTTTC; j_gene: TRBJ2-6; d_gene: -; abundance: -; v_gene: TRBV5-1
CDR3aa: CASSFTGATEAFF; CDR3nt: TGTGCCAGCAGTTTCACAGGGGCCACTGAAGCTTTCTTT; j_gene: TRBJ1-1; d_gene: TRBD1; abundance: -; v_gene: TRBV6-2/TRBV6-3
CDR3aa: CASSLGRMPEQYF; CDR3nt: TGTGCCAGCAGCTTGGGCCGAATGCCCGAGCAGTACTTC; j_gene: TRBJ2-7; d_gene: -; abundance: -; v_gene: TRBV11-3
CDR3aa: CASTNTMNTEAFF; CDR3nt: TGTGCCAGTACCAACACAATGAACACTGAAGCTTTCTTT; j_gene: TRBJ1-1; d_gene: -; abundance: once; v_gene: TRBV19
CDR3aa: CASSQDGAGGGEKLFF; CDR3nt: TGCGCCAGCAGCCAAGATGGCGCAGGGGGTGGTGAAAAACTGTTTTTT; j_gene: TRBJ1-4; d_gene: TRBD1; abundance: -; v_gene: TRBV4-1
CDR3aa: CASSFGTNGRYEQFF; CDR3nt: TGTGCCAGCAGCTTCGGAACTAACGGGAGATATGAGCAGTTCTTC; j_gene: TRBJ2-1; d_gene: -; abundance: -; v_gene: TRBV7-3